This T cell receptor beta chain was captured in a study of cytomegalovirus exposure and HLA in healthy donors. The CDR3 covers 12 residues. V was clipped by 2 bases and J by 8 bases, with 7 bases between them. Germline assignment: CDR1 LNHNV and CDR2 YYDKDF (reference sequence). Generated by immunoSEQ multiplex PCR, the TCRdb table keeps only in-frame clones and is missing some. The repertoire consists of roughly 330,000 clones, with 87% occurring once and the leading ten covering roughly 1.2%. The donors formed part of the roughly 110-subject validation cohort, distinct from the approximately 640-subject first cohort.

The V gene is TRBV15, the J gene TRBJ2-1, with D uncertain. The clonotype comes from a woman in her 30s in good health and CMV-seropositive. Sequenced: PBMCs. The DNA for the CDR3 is TGTGCCACCAGCAGAAGGTCTTATGAGCAGTTCTTC. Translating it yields CATSRRSYEQFF.